This is a list of T cell receptor beta chains from one sample in a study of OX40 agonist ivuxolimab in advanced cancers. TCRdb keeps only in-frame clones here, not all; method: immunoSEQ multiplex PCR. The data hold over 50,000 clones, with about 90% observed a single time. The material was CD4+ or CD8+ T cells sorted from blood, obtained in a trial of the OX40 agonist ivuxolimab. These TCRs come from an adult with an advanced solid tumor such as melanoma, head and neck, liver or kidney cancer. Both conserved end residues are part of each CDR3. A D gene is named only where the DNA matches it firmly. Size is stated for part of the rows, as once, few or many counts, or as a class when the clone is expanded.

-,TRBV6-1,-,TRBJ1-5,CASSVTPGNLNQPQHF
-,TRBV12-5,few,TRBJ1-5,CASGPGLGPLQPQHF
-,TRBV6-5,-,TRBJ1-5,CASSTGYRQPQHF
-,TRBV13,-,TRBJ2-7,CASSASYEQYF
-,TRBV4-1,once,TRBJ2-3,CASSQYMRDTQYF
TRBD1,TRBV27,-,TRBJ1-5,CASSPMTGDNQPQHF
TRBD1,TRBV14,-,TRBJ2-3,CASSQETTGIAQYF
TRBD2,TRBV10-3,-,TRBJ2-7,CAISVWLAGTYEQYF
TRBD2,TRBV4-1,-,TRBJ2-7,CASSPGTSGDYEQYF
TRBD2,TRBV7-3,-,TRBJ2-1,CASSSVSTSDEQFF
TRBD1,TRBV2,-,TRBJ1-2,CASRGQGYGYTF
TRBD1,TRBV4-2,-,TRBJ1-1,CASSQDGTGNTEAFF
TRBD1,TRBV7-2,-,TRBJ2-1,CASSTDRDTYNEQFF
-,TRBV30,-,TRBJ1-2,CAWSPYYGYTF
-,TRBV9,-,TRBJ2-1,CASSGGGASSYNEQFF
-,TRBV30,-,TRBJ2-1,CAWNSGGRNEQFF
-,TRBV19,-,TRBJ1-2,CASSAGTGFLYGYTF
-,TRBV12-5,-,TRBJ1-2,CASGLGRRGPDGYTF
-,TRBV4-3,-,TRBJ2-1,CASSQDRTDYNEQFF
-,TRBV4-1,-,TRBJ2-1,CASSQALYNEQFF
-,TRBV28,-,TRBJ1-1,CASSPSAIPNTEAFF
-,TRBV28,once,TRBJ2-5,CASSFLHPQGMYQETQYF
TRBD2,TRBV19,-,TRBJ2-1,CASSNHMGLAGLYNEQFF
TRBD2,TRBV7-9,-,TRBJ2-1,CASSPGGTNEQFF
-,TRBV9,once,TRBJ2-3,CASSVGGLSTDTQYF
TRBD1,TRBV19,few,TRBJ1-2,CASSSTGVYGYTF
-,TRBV11-2,-,TRBJ1-6,CASSFGSYNSPLHF
-,TRBV2,-,TRBJ2-1,CASSDQQSHEQFF
TRBD1,TRBV4-3,-,TRBJ1-5,CASSQEDRPDQPQHF
TRBD2,TRBV30,-,TRBJ2-1,CAWSGPAGGPRDEQFF
-,TRBV4-3,-,TRBJ2-4,CASSQGGGQRNIQYF
-,TRBV29-1,-,TRBJ1-2,CSVEDLRDGYTF
-,TRBV28,-,TRBJ2-3,CASSPGPLSVKGDTQYF
TRBD2,TRBV9,-,TRBJ2-1,CASSPVAGGPLHEQFF
-,TRBV7-8,few,TRBJ1-1,CASSFGQMNTEAFF
-,TRBV6-5,-,TRBJ1-5,CASSGQPGSGQPQHF
-,TRBV6-1,-,TRBJ1-5,CASSEPPNLSNQPQHF
TRBD1,TRBV7-6,-,TRBJ2-3,CASSLRGRTDTQYF
-,TRBV27,-,TRBJ1-5,CASSRYGASNQPQHF
-,TRBV28,once,TRBJ1-5,CASSLWRTQPQHF
TRBD1,TRBV6-1,-,TRBJ1-2,CASSIDRTGDYTF
-,TRBV2,-,TRBJ2-1,CASSDGPNSYNEQFF